This T cell receptor beta chain was observed in a study of shared clonotypes between healthy human individuals. Points from the study as a whole: Among donors, the sharing of clonotypes was expected to be influenced by sequencing depth.

Of note for this clone: Its matching antigen is unknown.

This CDR3 spans 15 amino acids. Germline V gives CDR1 SGHAT, CDR2 FQNNGV. With 2 bases removed from V and 3 bases from J, the gap between germline ends came to 13 bases. The repertoire was sequenced with immunoSEQ multiplex PCR; TCRdb's copy has only in-frame clones and lacks some. The sample contains about 340,000 clones, about 70% of which appear only once. The receptor comes from a man aged 30-40 years in good health. This chain joins TRBV11-2 and TRBJ2-5; D might be TRBD1 (6 bases). The sample taken for sequencing was memory CD4+ T cells sorted from blood. The subset here: CD45RA-negative fraction. The CDR3 DNA follows: TGTGCCAGCAGCTTAAGAACCAGGGGAGAAGAGACCCAGTACTTC. Its translation is CASSLRTRGEETQYF.